The text below deals with one T cell receptor beta chain. Its antigen is currently unknown. Profiling relied on immunoSEQ multiplex PCR, and the TCRdb table lists in-frame clones only, not all of them. The table includes about 160,000 clones, approximately 90% detected once. This record belongs to a study of T cell responses to AZD1222 COVID-19 vaccine. Points from the study as a whole: Spike was spanned by vaccine-associated CD4 TCRs, with dominance at 160-218 and 743-854. It was only a handful of AZD1222 recipients who were seropositive at baseline. Repertoires were obtained solely post-peak T cell response. Nearly half of the spike-specific TCRs reportedly recognize variant regions that carry no mutations.

The V gene's germline CDR1 is LGHNT and CDR2 FRNRAP. The trim removed 6 bases at V and 3 bases at J, leaving 5 bases unmatched. The CDR3 spans 14 residues. Here the sequenced sample was peripheral blood, taken on day 0 of AZD1222 vaccination. The receptor's source is an adult in good health. The rearrangement links TRBV12-5 to TRBJ1-1, with TRBD1 identical over 9 bases. This chain's CDR3 is CASGTGGVDTEAFF. CDR3 in DNA: TGTGCTAGTGGGACAGGGGGTGTGGACACTGAAGCTTTCTTT. The full variable domain, in which reference TRBV12-5 and TRBJ1-1 provide the parts outside the CDR3, is DARVTQTPRHKVTEMGQEVTMRCQPILGHNTVFWYRQTMMQGLELLAYFRNRAPLDDSGMPKDRFSAEMPDATLATLKIQPSEPRDSAVYFCASGTGGVDTEAFFGQGTRLTVV.